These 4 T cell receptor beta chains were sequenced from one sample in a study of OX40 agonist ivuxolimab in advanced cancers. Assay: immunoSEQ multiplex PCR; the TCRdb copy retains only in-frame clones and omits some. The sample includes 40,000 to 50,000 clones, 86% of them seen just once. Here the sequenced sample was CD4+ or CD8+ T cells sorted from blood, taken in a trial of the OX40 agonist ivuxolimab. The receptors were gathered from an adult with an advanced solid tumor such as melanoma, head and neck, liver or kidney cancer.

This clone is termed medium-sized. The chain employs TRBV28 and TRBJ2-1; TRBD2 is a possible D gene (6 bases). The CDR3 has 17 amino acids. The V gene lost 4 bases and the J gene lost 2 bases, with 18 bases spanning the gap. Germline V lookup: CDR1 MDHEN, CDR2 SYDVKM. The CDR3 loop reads CASSSTLGGLTYNEQFF. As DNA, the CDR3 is TGTGCCAGCAGTTCCACCCTTGGGGGGTTAACCTACAATGAGCAGTTCTTC.

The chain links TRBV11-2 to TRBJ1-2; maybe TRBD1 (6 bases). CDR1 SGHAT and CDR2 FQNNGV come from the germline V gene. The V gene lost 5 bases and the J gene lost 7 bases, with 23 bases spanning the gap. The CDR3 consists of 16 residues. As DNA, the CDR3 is TGTGCCAGCAGCGAACGGACAGCCCGCTGGTCGGTTGGCTACACCTTC. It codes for CASSERTARWSVGYTF.

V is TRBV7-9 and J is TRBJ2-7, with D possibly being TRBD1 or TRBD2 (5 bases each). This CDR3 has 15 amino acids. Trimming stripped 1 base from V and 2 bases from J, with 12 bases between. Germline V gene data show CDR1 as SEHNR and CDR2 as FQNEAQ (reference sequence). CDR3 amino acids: CASSLGGPGTYEQYF. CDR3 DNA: TGTGCCAGCAGCTTAGGGGGCCCGGGAACCTACGAGCAGTACTTC.

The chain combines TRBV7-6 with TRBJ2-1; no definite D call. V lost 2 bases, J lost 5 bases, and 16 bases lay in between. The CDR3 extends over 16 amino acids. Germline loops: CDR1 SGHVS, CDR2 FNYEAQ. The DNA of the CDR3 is TGTGCCAGCAGCTTACGGGCTGGTCGTTCTGACAATGAGCAGTTCTTC. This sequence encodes CASSLRAGRSDNEQFF. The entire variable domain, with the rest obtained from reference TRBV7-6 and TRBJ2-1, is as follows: GAGVSQSPRYKVTKRGQDVALRCDPISGHVSLYWYRQALGQGPEFLTYFNYEAQQDKSGLPNDRFSAERPEGSISTLTIQRTEQRDSAMYRCASSLRAGRSDNEQFFGPGTRLTVL.